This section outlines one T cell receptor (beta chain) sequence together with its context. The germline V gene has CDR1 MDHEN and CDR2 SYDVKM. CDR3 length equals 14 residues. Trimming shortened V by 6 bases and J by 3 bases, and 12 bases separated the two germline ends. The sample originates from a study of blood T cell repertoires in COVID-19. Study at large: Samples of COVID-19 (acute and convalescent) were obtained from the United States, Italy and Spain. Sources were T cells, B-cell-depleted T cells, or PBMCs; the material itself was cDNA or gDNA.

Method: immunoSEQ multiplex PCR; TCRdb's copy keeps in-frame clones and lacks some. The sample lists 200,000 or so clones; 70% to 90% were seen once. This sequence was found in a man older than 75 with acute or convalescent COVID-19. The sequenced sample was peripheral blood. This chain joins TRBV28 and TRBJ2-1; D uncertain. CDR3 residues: CASSIAPSYNEQFF. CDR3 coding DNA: TGTGCCAGCAGCATTGCCCCCAGCTACAATGAGCAGTTCTTC.